This T cell receptor beta chain is from a study of cytomegalovirus exposure and HLA in healthy donors. Broader study findings: Among TCR beta chains of equal frequency, HLA-associated ones were more clonally expanded in a later analysis. The CMV antigen specificity of a few CMV-associated chains was confirmed through in vitro analysis. A later analysis found common viral pathogens apparently linked to several of the most significant clusters.

The CDR3 runs 14 residues. V was clipped by 2 bases and J by 3 bases; unmatched bases: 2. Germline V CDR1 and CDR2: SGHNT, YENEEA. For this clone: The target antigen is unknown.

13 Jbeta primers and 60 Vbeta primers were used for the PCR. Generated by immunoSEQ multiplex PCR, the TCRdb table keeps only in-frame clones and is missing some. This repertoire shows over 90,000 clones, under 65% found once; its top ten account for 3% to 3.5%. Healthy bone marrow donors made up the cohort. The chain carries TRBV11-3 and TRBJ1-1; 8 nucleotides agree with TRBD1. The sequenced material came from PBMCs. The clonotype was recovered from a man aged 55 to 70 in good health and CMV-seronegative. This chain's CDR3 is CASSLLRGHTEAFF. The CDR3 DNA is TGTGCCAGCAGCTTACTCAGGGGGCACACTGAAGCTTTCTTT.